This TCR beta chain originates from a study of cytomegalovirus exposure and HLA in healthy donors. The repertoire was sequenced with immunoSEQ multiplex PCR; TCRdb's copy has only in-frame clones and lacks some. Counted here are fewer than 120,000 clones, roughly 90% occurring once; the ten biggest clones make up roughly 1.4%. Trimming removed 10 bases from V and 8 bases from J; junction bases left unmatched: 16. This CDR3 is built from 15 residues. Germline loops: CDR1 LNHDA, CDR2 SQIVND (reference sequence). The TCR sequence derives from a woman aged 30 to 39 in good health and CMV-seropositive. Sequencing input: PBMCs. The gene calls are TRBV19 and TRBJ1-2; 10 nucleotides align to TRBD1. Here the CDR3 DNA reads TGTGCCACCTCATCGTTGCCGGGACAGGGGCTCGGCTACACCTTC. Protein sequence: CATSSLPGQGLGYTF. Full variable domain (remainder filled in from reference TRBV19 and TRBJ1-2): DGGITQSPKYLFRKEGQNVTLSCEQNLNHDAMYWYRQDPGQGLRLIYYSQIVNDFQKGDIAEGYSVSREKKESFPLTVTSAQKNPTAFYLCATSSLPGQGLGYTFGSGTRLTVV.